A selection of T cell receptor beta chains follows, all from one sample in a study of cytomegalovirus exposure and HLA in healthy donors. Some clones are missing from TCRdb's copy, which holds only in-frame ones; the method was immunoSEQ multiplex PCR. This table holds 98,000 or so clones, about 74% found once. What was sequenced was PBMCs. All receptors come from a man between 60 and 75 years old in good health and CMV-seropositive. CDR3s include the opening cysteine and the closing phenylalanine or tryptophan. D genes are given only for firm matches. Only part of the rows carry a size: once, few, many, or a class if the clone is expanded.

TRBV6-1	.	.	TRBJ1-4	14	TGTGCCAGCAGTCCAACGGGACTTTTTGAAAAACTGTTTTTT	CASSPTGLFEKLFF
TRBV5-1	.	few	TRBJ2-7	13	TGCGCCAGCCAGTCAAGACAGGACGGCGAGCAGTACTTC	CASQSRQDGEQYF
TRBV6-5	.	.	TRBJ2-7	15	TGTGCCAGCAGTTACTCGGCGGACAGCTCCTACGAGCAGTACTTC	CASSYSADSSYEQYF
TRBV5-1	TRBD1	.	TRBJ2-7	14	TGCGCCAGCAGCACCTCGGACAGGGCCTACGAGCAGTACTTC	CASSTSDRAYEQYF
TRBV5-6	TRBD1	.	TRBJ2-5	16	TGTGCCAGCAGCGACCTACAGGGGTCCAAAAGAGAGACCCAGTACTTC	CASSDLQGSKRETQYF
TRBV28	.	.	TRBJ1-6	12	TGTGCCACGCGTCGGGGGGATTCACCCCTCCACTTT	CATRRGDSPLHF
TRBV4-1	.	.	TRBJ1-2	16	TGCGCCAGCAGCCAAGAGGGTGGAGGGGCGCTGGGTGGCTACACCTTC	CASSQEGGGALGGYTF
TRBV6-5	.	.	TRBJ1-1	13	TGTGCCAGCAGTCTTCTGCGGAACACTGAAGCTTTCTTT	CASSLLRNTEAFF
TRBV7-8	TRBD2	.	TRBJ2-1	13	TGTGCCAGCAGCTTCAGCCGGGGGGGTCAGCAGTTCTTC	CASSFSRGGQQFF
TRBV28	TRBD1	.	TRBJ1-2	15	TGTGCCAGCAGTCCCAATCTAGACAGGGGGCTCGGCTACACCTTC	CASSPNLDRGLGYTF
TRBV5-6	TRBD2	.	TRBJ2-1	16	TGTGCCAGCAGCCCGATCGGGACTAGCGGGGGAGGTGAGCAGTTCTTC	CASSPIGTSGGGEQFF
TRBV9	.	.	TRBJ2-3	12	TGTGCCAGCAGTCCGGGTCTAGATACGCAGTATTTT	CASSPGLDTQYF
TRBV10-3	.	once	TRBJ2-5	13	TGTGCCATCAGCGAGGACAGCCAAGAGACCCAGTACTTC	CAISEDSQETQYF
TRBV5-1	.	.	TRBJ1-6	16	TGCGCCAGCAGCTTGGGACAGGCCTCCTATAATTCACCCCTCCACTTT	CASSLGQASYNSPLHF
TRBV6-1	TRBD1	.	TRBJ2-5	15	TGTGCCAGCAGTGACATGGGGACAGGGAAAGAGACCCAGTACTTC	CASSDMGTGKETQYF
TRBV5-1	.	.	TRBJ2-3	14	TGCGCCAGCAGCTTGCCGGGGGGCACAGATACGCAGTATTTT	CASSLPGGTDTQYF
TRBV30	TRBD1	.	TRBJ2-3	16	TGTGCCTGGCTCCGGGACAGGAGCTCTAGCACAGATACGCAGTATTTT	CAWLRDRSSSTDTQYF
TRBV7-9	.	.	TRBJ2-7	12	TGTGCCAGCAGCGAACAGGGCTACGAGCAGTACTTC	CASSEQGYEQYF
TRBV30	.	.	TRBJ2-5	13	TGTGCCTGGAGTCGACAGAGCCAAGAGACCCAGTACTTC	CAWSRQSQETQYF
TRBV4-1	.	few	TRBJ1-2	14	TGCGCCAGCGCCCAGCCGGGGATGTGGAGTGGCTACACCTTC	CASAQPGMWSGYTF
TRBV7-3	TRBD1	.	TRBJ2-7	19	TGTGCCAGCAGCCCCCTACCGGGACAGGATACATCCTATGGCTACGAGCAGTACTTC	CASSPLPGQDTSYGYEQYF
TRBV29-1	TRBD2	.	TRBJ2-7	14	TGCAGCGTTGGAGTCGGGGGGAGCTCCTACGAGCAGTACTTC	CSVGVGGSSYEQYF
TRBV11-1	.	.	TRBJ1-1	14	TGTGCCAGCAGGGCAACAGGGTTCACCACTGAAGCTTTCTTT	CASRATGFTTEAFF
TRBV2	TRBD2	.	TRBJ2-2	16	TGTGCCAGCAGTGACGGAAGCGGGGGGTCGTCCGGGGAGCTGTTTTTT	CASSDGSGGSSGELFF
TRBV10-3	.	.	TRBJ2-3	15	TGTGCCAGCACGGGACAACCTCGGTCCACAGATACGCAGTATTTT	CASTGQPRSTDTQYF
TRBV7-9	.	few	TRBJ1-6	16	TGTGCCAGCAGCTTAGCGGTCCAGGGTCCTAATTCACCCCTCCACTTT	CASSLAVQGPNSPLHF
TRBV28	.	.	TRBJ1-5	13	TGTGCCAGCAGTTTATCGAGAGGTCAGCCCCAGCATTTT	CASSLSRGQPQHF
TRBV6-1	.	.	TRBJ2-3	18	TGTGCCAGCAGTGATAGGGGGTACACAGGAACCCGCACAGATACGCAGTATTTT	CASSDRGYTGTRTDTQYF
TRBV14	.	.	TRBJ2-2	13	TGTGCCAGCAGCCAAGTCAACCAGGGGGAGCTGTTTTTT	CASSQVNQGELFF
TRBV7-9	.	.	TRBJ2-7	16	TGTGCCAGCAGCTGGAACAGGGGGGGTTTCTCCTACGAGCAGTACTTC	CASSWNRGGFSYEQYF
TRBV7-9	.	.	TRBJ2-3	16	TGTGCCAGCAGCCCTCCGGGGGACAGATACACAGATACGCAGTATTTT	CASSPPGDRYTDTQYF